This TCR beta chain came from a study of identical twins. Findings and caveats of the study: Fewer insertions characterized abundant cord blood beta clonotypes, whereas memory repertoires showed none. Twin sharing of out-of-frame TCR alpha was underestimated by models in monozygotic pairs.

CDR3 size: 14 residues. Trimming took off 4 bases at V and 6 bases at J, with 13 bases between the two ends. To note about this clonotype: The antigen is not known.

TCRdb analysed the 5' RACE reads with MiXCR anew, one entry per CDR3 protein. The sample contains a few hundred thousand distinct CDR3 sequences, about 15% of which appear only once. These data were likewise used in another study, on yellow fever vaccine responses in identical twins. This second study says: Each twin's T cell response to the vaccine was reported to look partly convergent and partly personalized.

The source material was CD4+ T cells sorted from blood. This receptor was obtained from a woman aged 18-29 years in good health. This chain connects TRBV12-3 or TRBV12-4 to TRBJ2-1, with D unresolved. This CDR3 is CASSSTAFPNEQFF. CDR3 DNA: TGTGCCAGCAGTTCTACGGCCTTCCCCAATGAGCAGTTCTTC.